The 7 T cell receptor beta chains below all came from one sample that was sequenced in a study of cytomegalovirus exposure and HLA in healthy donors. With 60 Vbeta and 13 Jbeta primers, the PCR was carried out. Here immunoSEQ multiplex PCR was the method, and the copy in TCRdb shows in-frame clones only, minus some. The table lists 150,000 to 200,000 clones, about three quarters of them singletons. The sample taken for sequencing was PBMCs. The receptors here all came from a woman aged 40 to 49 in good health and CMV-seropositive.

The chain uses TRBV5-4 and TRBJ2-6; D is uncertain. The ends were cut back, 0 bases at V and 4 bases at J, with 8 bases in the middle. Germline CDR1 and CDR2: SGHNT and YYREEE (reference sequence). The CDR3 has 15 residues. CDR3 residues: CASSLDLTGANVLTF. The CDR3 nucleotides read TGTGCCAGCAGCTTGGACCTAACGGGGGCCAACGTCCTGACTTTC. Full variable domain (outside the CDR3, taken from reference TRBV5-4 and TRBJ2-6): ETGVTQSPTHLIKTRGQQVTLRCSSQSGHNTVSWYQQALGQGPQFIFQYYREEENGRGNFPPRFSGLQFPNYSSELNVNALELDDSALYLCASSLDLTGANVLTFGAGSRLTVL.

The V gene is TRBV4-2, the J gene TRBJ2-2, with 9 nucleotides matching TRBD1. Germline CDR1 LGHNA, CDR2 YNFKEQ. The V gene end was trimmed by 3 bases and the J gene end by 5 bases; junction bases not matched to a gene: 10. The CDR3 has 17 amino acids. The DNA of the CDR3 is TGTGCCAGCAGCCAGGGTCAGACAGGGGGGTTTACCGGGGAGCTGTTTTTT. Its protein product is CASSQGQTGGFTGELFF.

In DNA, the CDR3 is TGTGCCAGCAGCGTGACAGGGGCGGGTGAAAAACTGTTTTTT. Translation: CASSVTGAGEKLFF. The chain recombines TRBV5-6 with TRBJ1-4, with 8 bases identical to TRBD1. Germline lookup yields CDR1 SGHDT and CDR2 YYEEEE. CDR3 size: 14 residues. Trimming cost V 4 bases and J 7 bases; bases outside gene matches: 6.

This clone has just a few counts. The chain carries TRBV4-3 and TRBJ1-4; no definite D call. V was shortened by 3 bases and J by 8 bases, with 16 bases between the two germline ends. Germline V lookup: CDR1 LGHNA, CDR2 YSLEER. CDR3 size: 15 residues. CDR3 residues: CASSQRGLLGEKLFF. In nucleotides, the CDR3 is TGCGCCAGCAGCCAGCGGGGTCTCCTCGGGGAAAAACTGTTTTTT.

The chain is built from TRBV7-2 and TRBJ2-1; 11 bases are shared with TRBD2. The CDR3 is made up of 15 amino acids. V lost 8 bases to trimming and J lost 5 bases; unmatched junction nucleotides: 8. Germline CDR1 is SGHTA and CDR2 is FQGNSA. The CDR3 coding sequence is TGTGCCAGCTGCTCAGGGACTAGCGGTAACAATGAGCAGTTCTTC. Translated: CASCSGTSGNNEQFF.

The J gene is TRBJ1-5, the V gene TRBV11-3; D is undetermined. Germline CDR1 is SGHNT and CDR2 is YENEEA. This CDR3 has 14 amino acids. Trimming left V 1 base short and J 6 bases short, with 10 bases between. The CDR3 spells CASSLGGEGQPQHF. The CDR3 DNA reads TGTGCCAGCAGCTTAGGTGGGGAGGGTCAGCCCCAGCATTTT.

The chain links TRBV5-4 to TRBJ2-2; 9 bases are a match to TRBD2. With 3 bases clipped from V and 6 bases from J, the junction kept 9 bases outside the gene matches. This CDR3 has 16 residues. Germline V gene data show CDR1 as SGHNT and CDR2 as YYREEE (reference sequence). CDR3 protein: CASSSERGAGPGELFF. Written as DNA, the CDR3 is TGTGCCAGCAGCTCCGAGCGGGGGGCGGGTCCCGGGGAGCTGTTTTTT.